Presented here are 14 T cell receptor beta chains from one specimen sequenced in a study of T cell repertoires in cytomegalovirus infection. TCRdb independently ran MiXCR on the reads; one entry per CDR3 protein. This sample has over 300,000 distinct CDR3 sequences, with 8% to 10% found just once. The sequenced sample consisted of PBMCs. These receptors all stem from a human donor in good health (CMV status not recorded). Some clones in this sample may be carry-over from other donors' samples.

This clonotype was counted a few times. The chain couples TRBV20-1 to TRBJ2-5; the D is unclear. Looked up from germline, CDR1 is DFQATT and CDR2 is SNEGSKA (reference sequence). Trimming left V 2 bases short and J 5 bases short, with 6 bases between. CDR3 length: 11 amino acids. The CDR3 bases are TGCAGTGCTAGAATCGGGGAGACCCAGTACTTC. This encodes CSARIGETQYF.

This clonotype was found many times. The chain combines TRBV7-2 with TRBJ2-5; D is perhaps TRBD1 (6 bases). With 2 bases removed from V and 0 bases from J, the gap between germline ends came to 16 bases. Germline V gene lookup returns CDR1 SGHTA and CDR2 FQGNSA. CDR3 size: 17 residues. Here the CDR3 reads CASSLRLRTEDQETQYF. The CDR3, as DNA: TGTGCCAGCAGCTTAAGATTGAGGACAGAGGACCAAGAGACCCAGTACTTC.

This clonotype has ten or more counts. This chain connects TRBV7-6 to TRBJ2-1, with TRBD1 matching 9 bases. The CDR3 length is 16 residues. From germline, CDR1 is SGHVS and CDR2 FNYEAQ. V lost 5 bases, J lost 7 bases, and 12 bases stayed unmatched. For the CDR3, the DNA is TGTGCCAGCAGCCCGTTCCCGGGACAGGGCAGAAATGAGCAGTTCTTC. Residues: CASSPFPGQGRNEQFF.

This clonotype showed up just a few times. The chain links TRBV15 to TRBJ1-4, with D tentatively TRBD1 (6 bases). With 0 bases removed from V and 8 bases from J, the gap between germline ends came to 16 bases. Germline CDR1 reads LNHNV; CDR2 reads YYDKDF (reference sequence). The CDR3 extends over 16 amino acids. This CDR3 reads CATSRDSRGLSEKLFF. Written as DNA, the CDR3 is TGTGCCACCAGCAGAGATTCACGGGGGCTAAGCGAAAAACTGTTTTTT.

This clonotype showed up just a few times. The chain has TRBV7-2 and TRBJ2-3; weak D call: TRBD1 (5 bases). Per germline, CDR1 SGHTA and CDR2 FQGNSA. This CDR3 region has 13 residues. The V end was cut by 5 bases, the J end by 6 bases, with 12 bases between. The CDR3 loop is CASSPTGRDTQYF. Here the CDR3 DNA reads TGTGCCAGCAGCCCTACAGGACGGGATACGCAGTATTTT.

A single count supports this clonotype. One end of the junction varies from germline; a read error may be responsible. V and J are TRBV10-3 and TRBJ2-1; D might be TRBD1 or TRBD2, each matching 5 bases. CDR1 is ENHRY, CDR2 SYGVKD, per germline. The CDR3 covers 12 residues. The DNA of the CDR3 is TGTGCCAGCCGGGGCCTCAGCAATAAGCAGTTCTTC. Translated: CASRGLSNKQFF.

V and J are TRBV7-6 and TRBJ2-1; either TRBD1 or TRBD2 may fit D (6 bases each). The CDR3 runs to 13 residues. V dropped 3 bases and J dropped 10 bases, with 13 bases sitting between them. The germline CDR1 and CDR2 sequences are SGHVS and FNYEAQ. The CDR3 nucleotides are TGTGCCAGCAGCTTTTGGGGGGCTAGGGAGCAGTTCTTC. Translated, it gives CASSFWGAREQFF.

The V and J genes are TRBV7-2 and TRBJ2-7; 9 nucleotides agree with TRBD2. Germline CDR1 reads SGHTA; CDR2 reads FQGNSA. V lost 6 bases, J lost 3 bases, and 12 bases stayed unmatched. The CDR3 is 16 amino acids. The CDR3 nucleotides read TGTGCCAGCAGTTTTACTCTAGCGGGACCTCGCTACGAGCAGTACTTC. It specifies CASSFTLAGPRYEQYF.

This clonotype was counted a few times. The chain has TRBV6-6 and TRBJ2-5; TRBD1 matches 7 bases. V was pared by 2 bases and J by 0 bases, with 6 bases of the junction left unmatched. The CDR3 sequence is 16 residues long. Germline loops: CDR1 MNHNY, CDR2 SVGAGI (reference sequence). The CDR3 DNA follows: TGTGCCAGCAGTTACAATCCGACAGGGTACCAAGAGACCCAGTACTTC. This encodes CASSYNPTGYQETQYF.

This chain links TRBV7-9 with TRBJ2-5; D may be TRBD1 or TRBD2 (5 bases each). Trimming took 1 base from V and 0 from J, leaving 18 bases between them. The CDR3 covers 18 residues. The germline V gene encodes CDR1 SEHNR and CDR2 FQNEAQ (reference sequence). The CDR3 DNA is TGTGCCAGCAGCTTAGGGGGCCTCGGGGATTGGGACCAAGAGACCCAGTACTTC. Its translation: CASSLGGLGDWDQETQYF.

This clonotype has a count of ten or more. This sequence joins TRBV7-2 and TRBJ1-1, with TRBD1 as a possible D gene (5 bases). The CDR3 has 13 amino acids. The V end lost 5 bases, the J end lost 8 bases, and 15 bases lay between the germline ends. Germline V gives CDR1 SGHTA, CDR2 FQGNSA. DNA for the CDR3: TGTGCCAGCAGCCTCGGCGGGGGATCCGAAGCTTTCTTT. It translates to CASSLGGGSEAFF.

This clonotype occurred a few times. The chain is built from TRBV12-3 or TRBV12-4 and TRBJ2-5, with D perhaps matching TRBD1 or TRBD2 (5 bases each). Trimming took off 6 bases at V and 6 bases at J, with 17 bases between the two ends. The CDR3 covers 14 residues. The CDR3 DNA sequence: TGTGCCAGCAGCCGGGGACCCTTCGGGAAGACCCAGTACTTC. Its translation is CASSRGPFGKTQYF.

The V call is TRBV6-6, the J call TRBJ1-1; 7 bases line up with TRBD1. The CDR3 contains 15 residues. Germline CDR1 reads MNHNY; CDR2 reads SVGAGI (reference sequence). V gave up 6 bases and J gave up 1 base; unmatched junction bases: 8. The CDR3 loop reads CASSPAQGWNTEAFF. CDR3 DNA: TGTGCCAGCAGCCCGGCACAGGGGTGGAACACTGAAGCTTTCTTT.

This clonotype has a count of ten or more. The chain recombines TRBV7-2 with TRBJ2-7; a possible D gene is TRBD1 (5 bases). In germline, CDR1 is SGHTA, CDR2 FQGNSA. The V end was cut by 5 bases, the J end by 2 bases, with 19 bases between. This CDR3 is built from 16 residues. The CDR3 DNA is TGTGCCAGCAGCCCTCACTCTAAAGGACAAACCTACGAGCAGTACTTC. Its protein product is CASSPHSKGQTYEQYF.